What follows is one TCR beta chain and its context. Its antigen is unidentified. The sample belongs to a study of T cell responses to AZD1222 COVID-19 vaccine. Notes on the study in general: The number of AZD1222 recipients seropositive at baseline was only 6 or 7. Most donors were white British, females outnumbered males, and clonal diversity was possibly underestimated.

Combined were second doses at about 4 or about 12 weeks. Data came from immunoSEQ multiplex PCR; TCRdb stores just in-frame clones and leaves some out. The repertoire holds 110,000 or so clones, with about 82% as singletons. The CDR3 runs 14 residues. The V and J ends lost 4 bases and 5 bases respectively, with 12 bases between them. Looked up from germline, CDR1 is LNHDA and CDR2 is SQIVND (reference sequence). The sequencing here drew on peripheral blood, taken 28 days after the second AZD1222 dose. This chain joins TRBV19 and TRBJ1-5; the D is unclear. The origin of this receptor is an adult who received the AZD1222 COVID-19 vaccine. The CDR3 reads CASSRLGGDQPQHF. The CDR3 region has the DNA TGTGCCAGTAGTAGACTGGGAGGTGATCAGCCCCAGCATTTT.